This TCR beta chain was found in a study of shared clonotypes between healthy human individuals. The CDR3 spans 14 residues. In germline, CDR1 is MDHEN, CDR2 SYDVKM. V lost 7 bases and J 2 bases, leaving 15 bases between the germline ends. About this clone: Its antigen is unknown.

Sorted-subset replicate PCRs used 200 ng DNA, approximately 30,000 T cell genomes. Measured with immunoSEQ multiplex PCR; TCRdb has only the in-frame clones, and not every one. This table has millions of clones, 95% appearing once. Overall study findings and caveats: Exclusively blood specimens were collected; tissue repertoires likely differ. Larger estimated richness was generally recorded for naive subsets relative to memory subsets.

The chain recombines TRBV28 with TRBJ2-7, with D perhaps being TRBD1 or TRBD2 (5 bases each). The sample comprised naive CD4+ T cells sorted from blood. The subset is: CD45RA+ positively selected. This clonotype was sampled from a man aged 18-30 years in good health. CDR3 in amino acids: CASTPGTAAYEQYF. As DNA, the CDR3 is TGTGCCAGCACCCCCGGGACGGCAGCCTACGAGCAGTACTTC.